These T cell receptor beta chains were read from a single sample in a study of neurological immune-mediated disorders. From the 5' RACE reads, TCRdb called clonotypes with MiXCR, one entry per CDR3 protein. The data show nearly 60,000 distinct CDR3 sequences, with 3% to 3.5% seen just once and approximately 6.5% held by the top ten. Input material: PBMCs. The receptors here all came from a woman aged 55-69 years with multiple sclerosis. The CDR3 runs from the conserved cysteine through the conserved F or W. The D gene is left open where the match is weak. Only some rows state a clone size, as once, few, many or a class for expanded clones.

j_gene,v_gene,abundance,d_gene,CDR3nt,CDR3aa
TRBJ2-6,TRBV12-3/TRBV12-4,many,-,TGTGCCAGCACGCAGAGCAGGGCTGGGGCCAACGTCCTGACTTTC,CASTQSRAGANVLTF
TRBJ1-2,TRBV5-6,many,-,TGTGCCAGCAGCTTGGCCGCAGGGTCGGGCTACACCTTC,CASSLAAGSGYTF
TRBJ2-3,TRBV29-1,many,-,TGCAGCGTTTCGGACCGAAATCTCGGCACAGATACGCAGTATTTT,CSVSDRNLGTDTQYF
TRBJ2-1,TRBV10-3,-,-,TGTGCCATCAGTGATAACTCGGGTAGCTCCTACAATGAGCAGTTCTTC,CAISDNSGSSYNEQFF
TRBJ2-5,TRBV4-1,many,-,TGCGCCACCGCACCTTCGCAGGCGGAAGCCCAGTACTTC,CATAPSQAEAQYF
TRBJ2-6,TRBV7-2,many,-,TGTGCCAGCAGCGACTGGACCGATGGATCAGGGGCCAACGTCCTGACTTTC,CASSDWTDGSGANVLTF
TRBJ2-7,TRBV9,many,TRBD1,TGTGCCAGCAGCGTAGAGACAGGGGCTAACTACGAGCAGTACTTC,CASSVETGANYEQYF
TRBJ2-7,TRBV6-5,many,-,TGTGCCAGCAGTCCCGATTGGGCGGGGATCTCCTACGAGCAGTACTTC,CASSPDWAGISYEQYF
TRBJ2-2,TRBV5-1,many,TRBD2,TGCGCCAGCAGCTTGTTTCTAGCGGGGAACACCGGGGAGCTGTTTTTT,CASSLFLAGNTGELFF
TRBJ1-1,TRBV19,many,-,TGTGCCAGTATAAGCACCGGGATCACTGAAGCTTTCTTT,CASISTGITEAFF
TRBJ2-7,TRBV14,many,-,TGTGCCAGCAGCCAAGTATCCAGGAAGGTCGAGCAGTACTTC,CASSQVSRKVEQYF
TRBJ2-2,TRBV5-1,many,-,TGCGCCAGCAGCGATTCTGGGGGTTCCCCCGGGGAGCTGTTTTTT,CASSDSGGSPGELFF
TRBJ1-5,TRBV7-9,many,TRBD1,TGTGCCAGCAGCTACGGGACAGGGAACAATCAGCCCCAGCATTTT,CASSYGTGNNQPQHF
TRBJ2-2,TRBV28,many,-,TGTGCCAGCATTAAGACACCGCGCGGCACCGGGGAGCTGTTTTTT,CASIKTPRGTGELFF
TRBJ1-3,TRBV4-3,medium-sized,TRBD1,TGCGCCAGCAGCCGGGACAGCTCCTCTGGAAACACCATATATTTT,CASSRDSSSGNTIYF
TRBJ1-1,TRBV12-3/TRBV12-4,many,-,TGTGCCAGCAGTTGCAGTCAAGACACGAACACTGAAGCTTTCTTT,CASSCSQDTNTEAFF
TRBJ2-1,TRBV20-1,many,TRBD2,TGCAGTGCTAGGCGGGAGGGCCAGTATGAGCAGTTCTTC,CSARREGQYEQFF
TRBJ2-1,TRBV5-1,many,-,TGCGCCAGCAGCTTGGAAGGGGGCGGGAGATACTTTAATGAGCAGTTCTTC,CASSLEGGGRYFNEQFF
TRBJ1-2,TRBV5-1,many,TRBD1,TGCGCCAGCAGCTTGGATCCCCCGACAGGGGCACATGGCTACACCTTC,CASSLDPPTGAHGYTF
TRBJ1-1,TRBV7-2,many,-,TGTGCCAGCAGCTATTCGAACACTGAAGCTTTCTTT,CASSYSNTEAFF
TRBJ2-7,TRBV28,many,TRBD1,TGTGCCAGCAGTTCCCCAGGGGGTACTTACGAGCAGTACTTC,CASSSPGGTYEQYF
TRBJ2-5,TRBV11-2,-,TRBD2,TGTGCCAGCAGCTTGCTAGCGGGAGGTCGGCAAGAGACCCAGTACTTC,CASSLLAGGRQETQYF
TRBJ2-7,TRBV2,many,TRBD1,TGTGCCAGCAGTCGACAGGGGCGGTCCTACGAGCAGTACTTC,CASSRQGRSYEQYF
TRBJ2-7,TRBV28,many,-,TGTGCCAGCAGTTTTCCGCGGGGTTTACAGGGTTACGAGCAGTACTTC,CASSFPRGLQGYEQYF
TRBJ1-5,TRBV4-3,many,-,TGCGCCAGCAGCCTAAGCTGGGCGGGGGGCGGCAATCAGCCCCAGCATTTT,CASSLSWAGGGNQPQHF
TRBJ1-5,TRBV20-1,many,-,TGCAGTGCTAGAGATTTGGGGCAGGGCCATGGTGGTGTGGATCAGCCCCAGCATTTT,CSARDLGQGHGGVDQPQHF
TRBJ2-7,TRBV20-1,many,-,TGCAGTGCTAGAGCGGGGGTCCTGAACCGACTTAACTACGAGCAGTACTTC,CSARAGVLNRLNYEQYF
TRBJ1-1,TRBV5-1,many,-,TGCGCCAGCAGCTTGGATGTGGTCGGGGCCACTGAAGCTTTCTTT,CASSLDVVGATEAFF
TRBJ1-1,TRBV6-5,-,-,TGTGCCAGCAGCCCGAGGAGGGAAAGTGAAGCTTTCTTT,CASSPRRESEAFF
TRBJ2-7,TRBV28,many,-,TGTGCCAGCAGTGAACAGCGGATCGGCGAGCAGTACTTC,CASSEQRIGEQYF
TRBJ2-1,TRBV7-2,many,TRBD2,TGTGCCAGCAGCCCCGGACTAGCGGATTACAATGAGCAGTTCTTC,CASSPGLADYNEQFF
TRBJ1-2,TRBV20-1,many,-,TGCAGTGCTAGGACGGGGTATGGCTACACCTTC,CSARTGYGYTF
TRBJ2-3,TRBV20-1,many,TRBD1,TGCAGTGCCTTCCAGACAGGGAAGACCACAGATACGCAGTATTTT,CSAFQTGKTTDTQYF
TRBJ2-2,TRBV7-3,many,TRBD2,TGTGCCAGCAAAGCGGGAGATTCTACCGGGGAGCTGTTTTTT,CASKAGDSTGELFF
TRBJ2-1,TRBV29-1,many,-,TGCAGCGTTGCTTTAGCGAGCTCCTACAATGAGCAGTTCTTC,CSVALASSYNEQFF
TRBJ2-1,TRBV5-1,many,TRBD2,TGCGCCAGCAGCTTTTACGCCACTAGCGGGTCTAGCTCCTACAATGAGCAGTTCTTC,CASSFYATSGSSSYNEQFF
TRBJ1-2,TRBV7-9,many,-,TGTGCCAGCAGCCCATCGTCCGAAGCATATGGCTACACCTTC,CASSPSSEAYGYTF
TRBJ2-5,TRBV4-1,many,-,TGCGCCAGCAGCAAGCGGGACACCGGTCTTGAGACCCAGTACTTC,CASSKRDTGLETQYF
TRBJ2-5,TRBV7-2,many,-,TGTGCCAGCAGCTTTCTGGGGACCCAGTACTTC,CASSFLGTQYF
TRBJ2-7,TRBV12-3/TRBV12-4,many,TRBD1,TGTGCCAGCAGTTTAATGACAGGGAACTACGAGCAGTACTTC,CASSLMTGNYEQYF
TRBJ1-2,TRBV5-5,many,-,TGTGCCAGCAGCCAGGGCTCCGCAGGGAACTATGGCTACACCTTC,CASSQGSAGNYGYTF
TRBJ2-5,TRBV20-1,many,-,TGCAGTGGTATCCAAGAGACCCAGTACTTC,CSGIQETQYF
TRBJ2-3,TRBV20-1,many,-,TGCAGTGCTGAGATGGGACGTTTAGGGTCGGATACGCAGTATTTT,CSAEMGRLGSDTQYF
TRBJ1-4,TRBV5-1,many,-,TGCGCCAGCAGCCGGGACGGGGAGAATGAAAAACTGTTTTTT,CASSRDGENEKLFF
TRBJ2-1,TRBV3-1,many,-,TGTGCCAGCAGTCAAGGGGGACGCCCATACAATGAGCAGTTCTTC,CASSQGGRPYNEQFF
TRBJ2-1,TRBV5-1,many,-,TGCGCCAGCAATGACCGGGGCCGACCGTACAATGAGCAGTTCTTC,CASNDRGRPYNEQFF
TRBJ2-2,TRBV4-2,many,-,TGTGCCAGCAGCCCGCCCGCGTACACCGGGGAGCTGTTTTTT,CASSPPAYTGELFF
TRBJ1-6,TRBV7-6,few,-,TGTGCCAGCAGCTTACTCTCAGCCGGGGATTCACCCCTCCACTTT,CASSLLSAGDSPLHF
TRBJ2-3,TRBV28,many,-,TGTGCCAGCAAAGGACGGGGGTTAACAGATACGCAGTATTTT,CASKGRGLTDTQYF
TRBJ2-7,TRBV29-1,many,TRBD1,TGCAGCGTTGAAGGACAGGGAACGGCGCGCTACGAGCAGTACTTC,CSVEGQGTARYEQYF